Below are 20 T cell receptor beta chains sequenced from a single sample in a study of cytomegalovirus exposure and HLA in healthy donors. Method: immunoSEQ multiplex PCR; TCRdb's copy keeps in-frame clones and lacks some. The table lists some 310,000 clones, 88% of them singletons, with over 0.9% in the top ten. The sample comprised PBMCs. All receptors derive from a man aged 25 to 40 in good health and CMV-seronegative.

The chain carries TRBV5-8 and TRBJ2-2; D gene uncertain. Germline CDR1 reads SGHTS; CDR2 reads YDEGEE. The CDR3 is 14 amino acids. Trimming pared 4 bases from V and 5 bases from J, leaving 12 bases between. The CDR3 DNA reads as TGTGCCAGCAGCCATTTTCGACAAACCGGGGAGCTGTTTTTT. Amino acid sequence: CASSHFRQTGELFF.

The gene calls are TRBV19 and TRBJ1-3; TRBD1 agrees at 10 bases. V gave up 5 bases and J gave up 2 bases; unmatched junction bases: 3. Germline V gene lookup returns CDR1 LNHDA and CDR2 SQIVND (reference sequence). The CDR3 covers 15 residues. The CDR3, as DNA: TGTGCCAGTAGTTCGGGGACAGGGGCTGGAAACACCATATATTTT. This gives the protein CASSSGTGAGNTIYF.

This clone was recorded only once. V usage is TRBV11-2 and J usage is TRBJ2-3; TRBD2 agrees at 10 bases. Trimming removed 8 bases from V and 0 bases from J; junction bases left unmatched: 11. CDR3 length: 17 residues. Germline CDR1 is SGHAT and CDR2 is FQNNGV. The CDR3, as DNA: TGTGCCAGCCCGAGGTTTAGCGGGGGGTCTAGCACAGATACGCAGTATTTT. This sequence encodes CASPRFSGGSSTDTQYF.

The rearrangement joins TRBV7-9 to TRBJ2-5; 10 bases line up with TRBD1. Germline V gene lookup returns CDR1 SEHNR and CDR2 FQNEAQ (reference sequence). The CDR3 runs 17 residues. With V trimmed by 5 bases and J by 5 bases, 14 bases remained unmatched. CDR3 in DNA: TGTGCCAGCAGCCGATATTCCGGGACAGGGGCGTTGGAGACCCAGTACTTC. Its translation is CASSRYSGTGALETQYF.

The rearrangement uses TRBV27 and TRBJ2-7; TRBD2 aligns across 14 bases. The CDR3 extends over 17 amino acids. The germline gives CDR1 MNHEY, CDR2 SMNVEV (reference sequence). V lost 3 bases, J lost 2 bases, and 6 bases stayed unmatched. CDR3 amino acids: CASSFWTSGGKAYEQYF. The CDR3 bases are TGTGCCAGCAGTTTTTGGACTAGCGGGGGGAAAGCCTACGAGCAGTACTTC.

This chain uses TRBV19 with TRBJ2-7; 9 bases map to TRBD1. J was trimmed by 2 bases and V by 10 bases; bases with no gene match: 9. The length of the CDR3 is 14 residues. Looked up from germline, CDR1 is LNHDA and CDR2 is SQIVND (reference sequence). CDR3 sequence: CATSRDRVTYEQYF. The CDR3 DNA reads as TGTGCCACCAGCCGGGACAGGGTAACCTACGAGCAGTACTTC.

V gene TRBV6-5 combines with J gene TRBJ2-7, with D unresolved. Trimming removed 6 bases from V and 0 bases from J, with 15 bases in between. This CDR3 has 15 residues. Germline lookup yields CDR1 MNHEY and CDR2 SVGAGI. The CDR3 region is CASRMTLLSSYEQYF. The CDR3 DNA sequence: TGTGCCAGCAGAATGACACTCCTCAGCTCCTACGAGCAGTACTTC.

The chain links TRBV5-5 to TRBJ2-1; the match to TRBD1 covers 9 bases. The CDR3 spans 15 residues. CDR1 SGHKS and CDR2 YYEKEE come from the germline V gene (reference sequence). V shed 4 bases, J shed 4 bases, and the junction held 6 bases outside the gene matches. The CDR3 DNA reads as TGTGCCAGCAGCGACGGGACAGGGTTTTACAATGAGCAGTTCTTC. Protein sequence: CASSDGTGFYNEQFF.

This clone was seen only once. This chain connects TRBV10-3 to TRBJ2-3, with D hard to call. Germline assignment: CDR1 ENHRY and CDR2 SYGVKD. This CDR3 is 14 amino acids long. Trimming pared 0 bases from V and 3 bases from J, leaving 7 bases between. Written as DNA, the CDR3 is TGTGCCATCAGTGAGTCGACTCCAACAGATACGCAGTATTTT. Its translation: CAISESTPTDTQYF.

This chain uses TRBV5-5 with TRBJ1-4, with D uncertain. Germline assignment: CDR1 SGHKS and CDR2 YYEKEE (reference sequence). The CDR3 contains 12 residues. V lost 4 bases to trimming and J lost 7 bases, with 8 bases between them. The DNA of the CDR3 is TGTGCCAGCAGCACCGCAGTTGAAAAACTGTTTTTT. It specifies CASSTAVEKLFF.

The J gene is TRBJ1-2, the V gene TRBV4-1, with 8 bases lining up with TRBD1. J was trimmed by 0 bases and V by 3 bases; bases with no gene match: 6. The CDR3 is 16 amino acids. Germline loops: CDR1 MGHRA, CDR2 YSYEKL. The CDR3 loop reads CASSQIQGGSNYGYTF. For the CDR3, the DNA is TGCGCCAGCAGCCAGATACAGGGGGGGTCTAACTATGGCTACACCTTC.

This chain links TRBV4-1 with TRBJ2-3; the match to TRBD2 covers 7 bases. Germline CDR1 MGHRA, CDR2 YSYEKL. Trimming removed 0 bases from V and 1 base from J; junction bases left unmatched: 4. The CDR3 sequence is 16 residues long. The CDR3 region is CASSQDMAGGTDTQYF. The CDR3 DNA follows: TGCGCCAGCAGCCAAGATATGGCGGGGGGCACAGATACGCAGTATTTT.

The chain combines TRBV7-6 with TRBJ1-2; no firm D call. CDR3 length equals 13 residues. Trimming cost V 5 bases and J 8 bases, with 15 bases left between them. Per the germline V gene, CDR1 is SGHVS and CDR2 is FNYEAQ. The DNA for the CDR3 is TGTGCCAGCAGCCCCGGCGCGGAGAAGGGCTACACCTTC. The encoded protein is CASSPGAEKGYTF.

The gene calls are TRBV7-6 and TRBJ2-7, with TRBD2 matching 9 bases. With 5 bases clipped from V and 6 bases from J, the junction kept 17 bases outside the gene matches. The CDR3 is made up of 17 amino acids. Germline CDR1 and CDR2: SGHVS and FNYEAQ. The CDR3: CASSVILGGGAVGEQYF. In DNA, the CDR3 is TGTGCCAGCAGCGTTATCTTGGGCGGGGGGGCAGTGGGCGAGCAGTACTTC. Looking up the rest from reference TRBV7-6 and TRBJ2-7 gives the full variable domain: GAGVSQSPRYKVTKRGQDVALRCDPISGHVSLYWYRQALGQGPEFLTYFNYEAQQDKSGLPNDRFSAERPEGSISTLTIQRTEQRDSAMYRCASSVILGGGAVGEQYFGPGTRLTVT.

The gene calls are TRBV7-2 and TRBJ1-2; 10 bases match TRBD1. Germline-derived CDR1 and CDR2 are SGHTA and FQGNSA. The CDR3 sequence is 17 residues long. Trimming cost V 1 base and J 5 bases; bases outside gene matches: 10. The CDR3 region is CASSLERQGALYYGYTF. CDR3 DNA sequence: TGTGCCAGCAGCTTAGAGAGACAGGGGGCGCTTTATTATGGCTACACCTTC.

The gene calls are TRBV5-1 and TRBJ2-5; possibly TRBD1 for D (6 bases). The germline V gene has CDR1 SGHRS and CDR2 YFSETQ. The CDR3 extends over 13 amino acids. The V end was cut by 3 bases, the J end by 2 bases, with 8 bases between. The CDR3 region is CASSSQGQETQYF. CDR3 nucleotide sequence: TGCGCCAGCAGCTCACAGGGTCAAGAGACCCAGTACTTC.

The rearrangement joins TRBV19 to TRBJ1-1, with a weak D call TRBD1 (6 bases). This CDR3 spans 14 amino acids. V lost 7 bases and J 5 bases, leaving 17 bases between the germline ends. Per germline, CDR1 LNHDA and CDR2 SQIVND (reference sequence). CDR3 region: CASTRGGWVTEAFF. The CDR3 bases are TGTGCCAGTACCCGAGGGGGATGGGTGACTGAAGCTTTCTTT.

J is TRBJ1-5 and V is TRBV10-2; D is unresolved. Trimming removed 9 bases at V and 0 bases at J, with 15 bases between. CDR1 is WSHSY, CDR2 SAAADI, per germline. This CDR3 region has 15 residues. CDR3 sequence reads: CASGKGGDSNQPQHF. DNA for the CDR3: TGCGCCAGTGGGAAGGGCGGGGATAGCAATCAGCCCCAGCATTTT.

This chain links TRBV27 with TRBJ2-1; 15 bases map to TRBD2. The CDR3 has 17 residues. The germline CDR1 and CDR2 sequences are MNHEY and SMNVEV (reference sequence). The V and J ends lost 3 bases and 7 bases, in that order; junction bases with no gene match: 7. CDR3 nucleotides: TGTGCCAGCAGTTTCTCGGGACTAGCGGGGGGTGTAAATGAGCAGTTCTTC. Protein: CASSFSGLAGGVNEQFF.

A word on this clone: The same CDR3 can be traced to other DNA sequences in this sample. The chain recombines TRBV18 with TRBJ2-7, with 8 bases matching TRBD1. The germline V gene encodes CDR1 KGHSH and CDR2 LQKENI. V dropped 3 bases and J dropped 1; count of bases not matched to a gene: 2. There are 14 residues in the CDR3. The CDR3 DNA reads as TGTGCCAGCTCACCGGGACAGGCTTCCTACGAGCAGTACTTC. This translates into CASSPGQASYEQYF.